What follows are 13 T cell receptor beta chains derived from one specimen sequenced in a study of blood T cell repertoires in COVID-19. Clones were sequenced by immunoSEQ multiplex PCR, and TCRdb holds only the in-frame ones, with some missing. The sample yields 380,000 or so clones, 89% seen once. The sequenced sample consisted of peripheral blood. Receptors originate from a middle-aged man with acute or convalescent COVID-19.

V is TRBV7-9 and J is TRBJ2-3; 7 nucleotides line up with TRBD1. Germline V lookup: CDR1 SEHNR, CDR2 FQNEAQ (reference sequence). V shed 10 bases and J 2 bases; nucleotides not matched to a gene: 15. The CDR3 runs 16 residues. CDR3 residues: CAIDLMDRRSTDTQYF. The CDR3 region has the DNA TGTGCCATTGATTTGATGGACAGGAGATCCACAGATACGCAGTATTTT.

The chain is built from TRBV29-1 and TRBJ2-5; D is ambiguous. CDR3 length: 12 amino acids. V was shortened by 4 bases and J by 1 base, with 7 bases between the two germline ends. Per germline, CDR1 SQVTM and CDR2 ANQGSEA. The CDR3 bases are TGCAGCGTTGGTCAGGTCCAAGAGACCCAGTACTTC. It specifies CSVGQVQETQYF.

CDR3 nucleotides: TGTGCCAGCAGTTATCGGCGGGAGAACACCTACGAGCAGTACTTC. Its protein is CASSYRRENTYEQYF. J is TRBJ2-7 and V is TRBV6-5; 7 bases map to TRBD2. Trimming removed 3 bases from V and 2 bases from J; junction bases left unmatched: 7. Per germline, CDR1 MNHEY and CDR2 SVGAGI. This CDR3 has 15 residues.

This sequence joins TRBV9 and TRBJ2-7, with 7 bases fitting TRBD2. J was trimmed by 2 bases and V by 4 bases; bases with no gene match: 12. This CDR3 comprises 16 residues. Germline CDR1 reads SGDLS; CDR2 reads YYNGEE. In DNA form, the CDR3 reads TGTGCCAGCAGCTCGCGACAGACTAGCCCTACCTACGAGCAGTACTTC. Its protein is CASSSRQTSPTYEQYF.

This chain connects TRBV2 to TRBJ2-7, with a possible D match to TRBD1 (7 bases). The germline CDR1 and CDR2 sequences are SNHLY and FYNNEI. The germline V and J ends were trimmed by 2 bases and 2 bases, with 13 bases remaining between them. CDR3 length equals 15 residues. CDR3 in amino acids: CASSEPGGRTYEQYF. The CDR3 DNA is TGTGCCAGCAGTGAACCAGGGGGGAGGACCTACGAGCAGTACTTC.

This clone was seen only a few times. V gene TRBV4-1 combines with J gene TRBJ2-7; D perhaps matches TRBD1 (5 bases). V lost 3 bases and J lost 0, with 12 bases in between. The CDR3 spans 15 residues. Germline loops: CDR1 MGHRA, CDR2 YSYEKL. The DNA for the CDR3 is TGCGCCAGCAGCCATACACAGACAGCCTCCTACGAGCAGTACTTC. Amino acids: CASSHTQTASYEQYF.

This clone was picked up a small number of times. CDR3 sequence reads: CASSGSGGVDNEQFF. Here the CDR3 DNA reads TGTGCCAGCAGCGGAAGCGGGGGGGTCGACAATGAGCAGTTCTTC. This chain connects TRBV7-9 to TRBJ2-1, with TRBD2 matching over 10 bases. The V and J ends lost 5 bases and 5 bases, in that order; junction bases with no gene match: 6. The germline gives CDR1 SEHNR, CDR2 FQNEAQ (reference sequence). The CDR3 runs 15 residues.

In DNA, the CDR3 is TGTGCCAGCAGCGCGGGCGCGGGCTCAAGGGATACGCAGTATTTT. Its translation is CASSAGAGSRDTQYF. This chain connects TRBV7-9 to TRBJ2-3; D might be TRBD2 (5 bases). The ends were cut back, 5 bases at V and 6 bases at J, with 18 bases in the middle. The CDR3 contains 15 residues. Germline CDR1 and CDR2: SEHNR and FQNEAQ (reference sequence).

The J gene is TRBJ2-7, the V gene TRBV5-5; 10 bases align to TRBD2. This CDR3 is built from 15 residues. The germline V gene encodes CDR1 SGHKS and CDR2 YYEKEE (reference sequence). The ends lost 0 bases at V and 4 bases at J; junction bases unmatched: 4. The CDR3 loop reads CASSLDTSGAYEQYF. The CDR3 coding sequence is TGTGCCAGCAGCTTGGATACTAGCGGGGCGTACGAGCAGTACTTC.

The chain recombines TRBV28 with TRBJ2-2, with D possibly TRBD1 on 6 matching bases. Trimming stripped 10 bases from V and 6 bases from J, with 21 bases between. This CDR3 contains 15 residues. CDR1 and CDR2 (germline): MDHEN, SYDVKM. The CDR3 loop reads CATRQLRGLSGELFF. Here the CDR3 DNA reads TGTGCCACACGACAACTTAGGGGGTTGTCCGGGGAGCTGTTTTTT. The variable domain in full, completed from reference TRBV28 and TRBJ2-2, reads DVKVTQSSRYLVKRTGEKVFLECVQDMDHENMFWYRQDPGLGLRLIYFSYDVKMKEKGDIPEGYSVSREKKERFSLILESASTNQTSMYLCATRQLRGLSGELFFGEGSRLTVL.

The chain combines TRBV7-2 with TRBJ1-1; TRBD1 matches at 7 bases. The CDR3 runs 15 residues. CDR1 is SGHTA and CDR2 is FQGNSA in the germline V gene. The V gene end was trimmed by 2 bases and the J gene end by 5 bases; junction bases not matched to a gene: 8. The CDR3: CASSLLGGARTEAFF. The DNA for the CDR3 is TGTGCCAGCAGCTTACTAGGGGGCGCGAGGACTGAAGCTTTCTTT.

V usage is TRBV6-1 and J usage is TRBJ1-2, with TRBD1 matching over 9 bases. There are 14 residues in the CDR3. Germline V lookup: CDR1 MNHNS, CDR2 SASEGT. J lost 3 bases, V lost 3 bases, and 2 bases had no gene match. CDR3 coding DNA: TGTGCCAGCAGTGAGAGACAGGGGGACTATGGCTACACCTTC. This translates into CASSERQGDYGYTF.

This clone occurred a few times. V gene TRBV9 combines with J gene TRBJ2-7; the D gene is possibly TRBD2 (5 bases). Trimming pared 0 bases from V and 2 bases from J, leaving 12 bases between. Germline values: CDR1 SGDLS, CDR2 YYNGEE. This CDR3 region has 15 residues. DNA of the CDR3: TGTGCCAGCAGCGTAGACGGGGTTTCACCCTACGAGCAGTACTTC. Translation: CASSVDGVSPYEQYF. The full variable domain, in which reference TRBV9 and TRBJ2-7 provide the parts outside the CDR3, is DSGVTQTPKHLITATGQRVTLRCSPRSGDLSVYWYQQSLDQGLQFLIQYYNGEERAKGNILERFSAQQFPDLHSELNLSSLELGDSALYFCASSVDGVSPYEQYFGPGTRLTVT.